Listed here are 31 T cell receptor beta chains from one sample, sequenced in a study of T cells in Graves' hyperthyroidism and ophthalmopathy. RNA transcripts were the template for amplifying TCR beta CDR3 regions. The TCR CDR3 first-round RT-PCR relied on the HTBI primer set. A single record per CDR3 protein comes from TCRdb applying MiXCR to the multiplex PCR reads. The sample consists of more than 350,000 distinct CDR3 sequences, about 14% of them appearing once. Sequenced: blood. The receptor source for this set is a woman in her 30s with Graves' ophthalmopathy.

In its sample, this clonotype was seen many times. The gene calls are TRBV29-1 and TRBJ2-1; 8 positions agree with TRBD2. There are 16 residues in the CDR3. Germline V gives CDR1 SQVTM, CDR2 ANQGSEA. J lost 8 bases, V lost 4 bases, and 16 bases had no gene match. CDR3 bases: TGCAGCGTTGGCGGGGCCGCTAGCGGGCGGACTGATGAGCAGTTCTTC. Protein product: CSVGGAASGRTDEQFF.

Ten or more counts support this clonotype. This sequence joins TRBV7-2 and TRBJ1-2; D is possibly TRBD1 (5 bases). V gave up 4 bases and J gave up 8 bases, with 14 bases separating them. Germline lookup yields CDR1 SGHTA and CDR2 FQGNSA. CDR3 size: 13 residues. CDR3 DNA: TGTGCCAGCAGCTGGGGGACTGAACTGGGCTACACCTTC. As protein: CASSWGTELGYTF.

In this sample, this clonotype turned up a few times. This rearrangement joins TRBV27 to TRBJ1-1; TRBD1 might be the D (6 bases). The CDR3 runs 13 residues. Germline CDR1 MNHEY, CDR2 SMNVEV (reference sequence). With 3 bases removed from V and 6 bases from J, the gap between germline ends came to 11 bases. The CDR3 sequence is CASSLGARAEAFF. DNA for the CDR3: TGTGCCAGCAGTTTGGGGGCGCGGGCTGAAGCTTTCTTT.

This clonotype was observed at least ten times. The chain combines TRBV7-8 with TRBJ1-4; D is unresolved. V lost 3 bases to trimming and J lost 7 bases, with 15 bases between them. Germline CDR1 is SGHVS and CDR2 is FQNEAQ. The CDR3 is 15 residues long. This chain's CDR3 is CASSLSGPMAEKLFF. DNA of the CDR3: TGTGCCAGCAGCTTGAGCGGGCCGATGGCTGAAAAACTGTTTTTT.

As concerns this clonotype: A much more abundant neighbour one base away suggests this may be a read error. The chain recombines TRBV6-2 or TRBV6-3 with TRBJ1-1, with D tentatively TRBD1 (5 bases). The CDR3 runs 13 residues. CDR1 and CDR2 (germline): MNHEY, SVGEGT. Here the CDR3 reads CAGSRPTDTSAFF. DNA for the CDR3: TGTGCCGGCAGTCGGCCGACAGATACATCCGCTTTCTTT.

The table lists this clonotype with many counts. The chain joins TRBV6-5 to TRBJ1-1; D call uncertain. Germline lookup yields CDR1 MNHEY and CDR2 SVGAGI. The CDR3 sequence is 13 residues long. V lost 1 base and J lost 1, with 4 bases in between. Here the CDR3 DNA reads TGTGCCAGCAGTTACTACCAGAACACTGAAGCTTTCTTT. It specifies CASSYYQNTEAFF.

This clonotype showed up many times. CDR3 DNA sequence: TGTGCCAGCAGTTACTCGTTTTCCGGACTAGCTCCCTACAATGAGCAGTTCTTC. Protein sequence: CASSYSFSGLAPYNEQFF. This chain joins TRBV6-5 and TRBJ2-1; 8 positions agree with TRBD2. Trimming at V came to 0 bases and at J to 2 bases, leaving 9 bases not matched to a gene. The CDR3 is 18 amino acids. Germline V gene lookup returns CDR1 MNHEY and CDR2 SVGAGI.

The rearrangement uses TRBV7-6 and TRBJ2-7, with no clear D. V was clipped by 1 base and J by 6 bases, with 13 bases between them. The CDR3 has 14 residues. Germline V lookup: CDR1 SGHVS, CDR2 FNYEAQ. This chain's CDR3 is CASSLGDPEGEQYF. The CDR3 bases are TGTGCCAGCAGCTTAGGTGATCCAGAAGGCGAGCAGTACTTC.

Ten or more counts support this clonotype. The chain is built from TRBV12-3 or TRBV12-4 and TRBJ2-7; D gene uncertain. V dropped 3 bases and J dropped 2 bases, with 8 bases sitting between them. The CDR3 is made up of 13 amino acids. As DNA, the CDR3 is TGTGCCAGCAGTTTGGGCAGAACCTACGAGCAGTACTTC. Residues: CASSLGRTYEQYF.

The table lists this clonotype with many counts. The V gene is TRBV28, the J gene TRBJ2-1; 11 bases line up with TRBD1. Germline CDR1 and CDR2: MDHEN and SYDVKM. This CDR3 comprises 13 residues. Trimming took 5 bases from V and 10 from J; bases not matched to a gene: 4. CDR3: CASSHGQGAEQFF. Here the CDR3 DNA reads TGTGCCAGCAGTCACGGACAGGGGGCCGAGCAGTTCTTC.

In this sample, this clonotype turned up a few times. This chain joins TRBV5-4 and TRBJ1-2; D gene ambiguous. This CDR3 region has 15 residues. Trimming stripped 2 bases from V and 3 bases from J, with 14 bases between. Germline V CDR1 and CDR2: SGHNT, YYREEE (reference sequence). The CDR3 DNA is TGTGCCAGCAGCTTCTTATCGTTGGGTCACTATGGCTACACCTTC. It yields the protein CASSFLSLGHYGYTF. Using reference TRBV5-4 and TRBJ1-2 for the parts outside the CDR3, the full variable domain is ETGVTQSPTHLIKTRGQQVTLRCSSQSGHNTVSWYQQALGQGPQFIFQYYREEENGRGNFPPRFSGLQFPNYSSELNVNALELDDSALYLCASSFLSLGHYGYTFGSGTRLTVV.

In its sample, this clonotype was seen many times. The V call is TRBV5-6, the J call TRBJ2-1, with D hard to call. Germline V gene data show CDR1 as SGHDT and CDR2 as YYEEEE. This CDR3 is 13 amino acids long. Trimming left V 1 base short and J 8 bases short, with 10 bases between. The CDR3, as DNA: TGTGCCAGCAGCTTGCAGATAGTGTATGAGCAGTTCTTC. This codes for CASSLQIVYEQFF.

This clonotype has a count of ten or more. This chain links TRBV11-2 with TRBJ2-1; possible D gene TRBD2, 5 bases. The germline gives CDR1 SGHAT, CDR2 FQNNGV. The CDR3 covers 15 residues. Trimming shortened V by 1 base and J by 8 bases, and 15 bases separated the two germline ends. The CDR3 protein is CASSLGQMLGDEQFF. CDR3 nucleotide sequence: TGTGCCAGCAGCTTAGGACAAATGTTGGGAGATGAGCAGTTCTTC.

Worth noting for this clonotype: A single base separates this from a much larger clone, so it may be a read error. In this CDR3 the conserved last residue, phenylalanine or tryptophan, is missing, so a read error is likely. The V call is TRBV11-1, the J call TRBJ2-2, with 9 bases that match TRBD1. The CDR3 consists of 15 residues. Germline trimming cut 5 bases from V and 1 base from J; bases unmatched to any gene: 2. Germline CDR1 and CDR2: SGHAT and FQDESV (reference sequence). CDR3 bases: TGTGCCAGCAGCCCGGACAGGGGGAACACCGGGGAGCTGTTTCTT. Its protein product is CASSPDRGNTGELFL.

At least ten counts were recorded for this clonotype. The V and J genes are TRBV7-8 and TRBJ2-4; 8 nucleotides line up with TRBD2. V gave up 2 bases and J gave up 1 base; unmatched junction bases: 4. The CDR3 loop spans 16 amino acids. Germline CDR1 SGHVS, CDR2 FQNEAQ. CDR3 residues: CASSLSGGLAKNIQYF. CDR3 bases: TGTGCCAGCAGCTTATCGGGGGGGCTTGCCAAAAACATTCAGTACTTC.

The rearrangement uses TRBV24-1 and TRBJ2-7; possibly TRBD2 for D (5 bases). The CDR3 contains 12 residues. Germline V gene sequence: CDR1 KGHDR, CDR2 SFDVKD. Trimming removed 4 bases from V and 3 bases from J, with 6 bases in between. CDR3: CATSEGDYEQYF. The CDR3 DNA is TGTGCCACCAGTGAGGGAGACTACGAGCAGTACTTC.

This clonotype was observed at least ten times. The chain carries TRBV5-1 and TRBJ2-5; tentative D call: TRBD1 (5 bases). V lost 0 bases and J lost 4, with 10 bases in between. Germline values: CDR1 SGHRS, CDR2 YFSETQ. The CDR3 has 14 amino acids. CDR3 DNA: TGCGCCAGCAGCTTGGTTACAGGTCTAGAGACCCAGTACTTC. This encodes CASSLVTGLETQYF.

This clonotype has a handful of counts. The rearrangement uses TRBV20-1 and TRBJ2-2; 8 bases line up with TRBD1. There are 14 residues in the CDR3. The junction had 4 bases not matched to a gene; V was cut back by 6 bases and J by 1 base. From germline, CDR1 is DFQATT and CDR2 SNEGSKA (reference sequence). CDR3: CSATGQGNTGELFF. The DNA for the CDR3 is TGCAGTGCCACCGGACAGGGGAACACCGGGGAGCTGTTTTTT.

This clonotype was observed at least ten times. This chain connects TRBV28 to TRBJ1-4, with unresolved D. Germline V lookup: CDR1 MDHEN, CDR2 SYDVKM. The CDR3 spans 14 residues. Trimming removed 10 bases at V and 7 bases at J, with 19 bases between. The CDR3 DNA follows: TGTGCCACCTTTCCCGGACTTAGACGTGAAAAACTGTTTTTT. Residues: CATFPGLRREKLFF.

This clonotype was recorded a few times. The chain recombines TRBV19 with TRBJ1-5; 8 nucleotides agree with TRBD1. V gave up 10 bases and J gave up 6 bases; unmatched junction bases: 17. There are 16 residues in the CDR3. Germline loops: CDR1 LNHDA, CDR2 SQIVND (reference sequence). CDR3 coding DNA: TGTGCCACCACTCCACAAACACAGGGGGTTGGTCAGCCCCAGCATTTT. Translated, it gives CATTPQTQGVGQPQHF.

The chain uses TRBV5-1 and TRBJ1-2; the match to TRBD1 covers 7 bases. Germline CDR1 is SGHRS and CDR2 is YFSETQ. With V trimmed by 4 bases and J by 5 bases, 5 bases remained unmatched. The CDR3 has 13 amino acids. The CDR3 reads CASSTDRAYGYTF. The CDR3 DNA sequence: TGCGCCAGCAGCACTGACAGGGCATATGGCTACACCTTC.

The chain employs TRBV7-3 and TRBJ2-5; TRBD2 matches 11 bases. The CDR3 totals 19 residues. Germline V CDR1 and CDR2: SGHTA, FQGTGA. After removal of 0 bases from V and 1 base from J, the junction contained 10 bases not matched to a gene. The CDR3 here is CASSLTGLAGGTVQETQYF. Here the CDR3 DNA reads TGTGCCAGCAGCTTAACAGGCTTAGCGGGGGGGACTGTCCAAGAGACCCAGTACTTC.

This clonotype was seen at least ten times. The chain links TRBV28 to TRBJ2-1; 11 bases agree with TRBD1. The CDR3 length is 18 residues. The J segment lost 3 bases and the V segment lost 3 bases, leaving 10 bases of the junction unmatched. Germline V gene sequence: CDR1 MDHEN, CDR2 SYDVKM. This CDR3 reads CASSFLLGQGGGYNEQFF. CDR3 coding DNA: TGTGCCAGCAGTTTTCTCCTGGGACAGGGGGGCGGCTACAATGAGCAGTTCTTC.

The table lists this clonotype with many counts. J is TRBJ2-1 and V is TRBV9; D is perhaps TRBD1 (6 bases). The CDR3 is made up of 16 amino acids. V was shortened by 0 bases and J by 3 bases, with 13 bases between the two germline ends. Germline V gives CDR1 SGDLS, CDR2 YYNGEE. CDR3 in amino acids: CASSVGGGAGYNEQFF. The CDR3 region has the DNA TGTGCCAGCAGCGTAGGTGGGGGCGCGGGCTACAATGAGCAGTTCTTC.

This clonotype was seen ten or more times. The chain uses TRBV2 and TRBJ1-4, with 8 bases aligning to TRBD1. The CDR3 runs 15 residues. With V trimmed by 4 bases and J by 7 bases, 8 bases remained unmatched. In germline, CDR1 is SNHLY, CDR2 FYNNEI. DNA of the CDR3: TGTGCCAGCAGTGTGGGGACAGGAGGGGTTGAAAAACTGTTTTTT. Protein sequence: CASSVGTGGVEKLFF.

V gene TRBV11-2 combines with J gene TRBJ1-4, with D possibly being TRBD1 (6 bases). Germline values: CDR1 SGHAT, CDR2 FQNNGV. CDR3 length: 16 amino acids. Trimming took 4 bases from V and 8 from J, leaving 20 bases between them. CDR3 sequence: CASSWGRPIELEKLFF. CDR3 nucleotide sequence: TGTGCCAGCAGCTGGGGGCGGCCAATAGAACTCGAAAAACTGTTTTTT. Full variable domain (missing parts from reference TRBV11-2 and TRBJ1-4): EAGVAQSPRYKIIEKRQSVAFWCNPISGHATLYWYQQILGQGPKLLIQFQNNGVVDDSQLPKDRFSAERLKGVDSTLKIQPAKLEDSAVYLCASSWGRPIELEKLFFGSGTQLSVL.

The rearrangement links TRBV6-1 to TRBJ1-1; D remains unclear. There are 14 residues in the CDR3. V lost 6 bases, J lost 5 bases, and 16 bases lay in between. Germline loops: CDR1 MNHNS, CDR2 SASEGT. CDR3 bases: TGTGCCAGCAGGAAGACACCCGCGGGGACTGAAGCTTTCTTT. This translates into CASRKTPAGTEAFF.

This clonotype was recorded a few times. The V call is TRBV6-1, the J call TRBJ2-7; D not certain. The CDR3 totals 14 residues. Germline values: CDR1 MNHNS, CDR2 SASEGT. Trimming cost V 6 bases and J 0 bases, with 12 bases left between them. CDR3 sequence reads: CASRRQTLSYEQYF. CDR3 nucleotides: TGTGCCAGCAGGAGACAAACCCTCTCCTACGAGCAGTACTTC.

This clonotype has a count of ten or more. V usage is TRBV4-1 and J usage is TRBJ2-7, with 8 bases lining up with TRBD2. The V gene's germline CDR1 is MGHRA and CDR2 YSYEKL. Trimming took 4 bases from V and 0 from J; bases not matched to a gene: 17. The CDR3 loop spans 19 amino acids. As DNA, the CDR3 is TGCGCCAGCAGCCCGAAAAGCCGAAGCGGGGGCGTCAGCTCCTACGAGCAGTACTTC. This sequence encodes CASSPKSRSGGVSSYEQYF.

This clonotype was observed many times. The chain has TRBV3-1 and TRBJ2-1, with 8 bases aligning to TRBD2. CDR1 and CDR2 (germline): LGHDT, YNNKEL (reference sequence). The CDR3 is made up of 17 amino acids. The V and J ends lost 0 bases and 5 bases, in that order; junction bases with no gene match: 9. CDR3 DNA sequence: TGTGCCAGCAGCCAAGATCCGGTGGGACTAGTTAACAATGAGCAGTTCTTC. Translation: CASSQDPVGLVNNEQFF.

This clonotype was detected many times. The V call is TRBV7-9, the J call TRBJ2-5; 8 bases match TRBD1. With 5 bases clipped from V and 3 bases from J, the junction kept 8 bases outside the gene matches. The CDR3 is 15 residues long. The germline CDR1 and CDR2 sequences are SEHNR and FQNEAQ (reference sequence). CDR3 sequence: CASSPRTGLKETQYF. As DNA, the CDR3 is TGTGCCAGCAGCCCGCGGACAGGGCTAAAAGAGACCCAGTACTTC.